Below, 21 T cell receptor beta chains from the same sample are listed, as sequenced in a study of T cells in tumors after PD-1 blockade. Repertoires were generated with immunoSEQ multiplex PCR, while TCRdb's copy carries only in-frame clones and drops some. The data contain 20,000 to 30,000 clones, 80% to 85% of them singletons. Sequencing was performed on PBMCs, taken after anti-PD-1 treatment. The origin of the receptors is a human donor with basal cell carcinoma.

The chain links TRBV6-2 or TRBV6-3 to TRBJ1-5; D might be TRBD1 (6 bases). The V gene's germline CDR1 is MNHEY and CDR2 SVGEGT. Trimming shortened V by 3 bases and J by 6 bases, and 15 bases separated the two germline ends. The CDR3 is 15 residues long. This chain's CDR3 is CASSYPTGAAQPQHF. For the CDR3, the DNA is TGTGCCAGCAGTTATCCAACGGGGGCAGCTCAGCCCCAGCATTTT.

This chain connects TRBV30 to TRBJ2-2; no reliable D call. Germline CDR1 GTSNPN, CDR2 SVGIG (reference sequence). Between the trimmed V and J ends, which lost 2 bases and 6 bases, there was a span of 10 bases. CDR3 length equals 13 residues. In nucleotides, the CDR3 is TGTGCCTGGAGTCTTACGGGTTCCGGGGAGCTGTTTTTT. Its translation: CAWSLTGSGELFF.

The rearrangement joins TRBV2 to TRBJ2-7, with D maybe TRBD2 (5 bases). Trimming pared 6 bases from V and 0 bases from J, leaving 21 bases between. This CDR3 comprises 17 residues. Germline CDR1 SNHLY, CDR2 FYNNEI. The CDR3 sequence: CASSRQGLNMGSYEQYF. Here the CDR3 DNA reads TGTGCCAGCAGCCGCCAAGGACTTAATATGGGCTCCTACGAGCAGTACTTC.

V usage is TRBV4-1 and J usage is TRBJ2-7; TRBD2 aligns across 10 bases. The ends lost 1 base at V and 2 bases at J; junction bases unmatched: 5. Germline V gene sequence: CDR1 MGHRA, CDR2 YSYEKL. CDR3 length equals 16 residues. The CDR3 sequence is CASSQARTSGTYEQYF. The CDR3 DNA sequence: TGCGCCAGCAGCCAAGCACGGACTAGCGGAACCTACGAGCAGTACTTC.

V and J are TRBV5-4 and TRBJ1-2; TRBD1 aligns across 10 bases. This CDR3 spans 15 amino acids. Germline CDR1 is SGHNT and CDR2 is YYREEE (reference sequence). J lost 3 bases, V lost 4 bases, and 6 bases had no gene match. This CDR3 is CASSRGQGIDYGYTF. The DNA of the CDR3 is TGTGCCAGCAGCCGGGGACAGGGGATTGACTATGGCTACACCTTC.

CDR3 sequence: CASSPTGFYSNQPQHF. The CDR3 DNA follows: TGTGCCAGCAGCCCGACAGGATTTTATAGCAATCAGCCCCAGCATTTT. The rearrangement uses TRBV7-2 and TRBJ1-5, with D possibly matching TRBD1 (6 bases). Germline V CDR1 and CDR2: SGHTA, FQGNSA. The CDR3 is made up of 16 amino acids. V gave up 5 bases and J gave up 0 bases, with 14 bases separating them.

A remark on this clone: A read error may account for a junction end that differs from germline. This chain uses TRBV6-4 with TRBJ2-3, with 12 bases fitting TRBD2. The germline CDR1 and CDR2 sequences are MRHNA and SNTAGT. The CDR3 totals 15 residues. The CDR3 is CASSVTSGGTGTQYF. The CDR3 coding sequence is TGTGCCAGCAGCGTAACTAGCGGGGGGACAGGTACGCAGTATTTT.

This chain links TRBV29-1 with TRBJ1-1; D not resolved. V was cut by 7 bases and J by 2 bases, with 20 bases left in between. This CDR3 contains 15 residues. Germline V gene sequence: CDR1 SQVTM, CDR2 ANQGSEA. The CDR3 region is CSAGGAAGTNTEAFF. For the CDR3, the DNA is TGCAGCGCAGGAGGTGCGGCAGGCACAAACACTGAAGCTTTCTTT. The full variable domain, its missing parts supplied by reference TRBV29-1 and TRBJ1-1, is SAVISQKPSRDICQRGTSLTIQCQVDSQVTMMFWYRQQPGQSLTLIATANQGSEATYESGFVIDKFPISRPNLTFSTLTVSNMSPEDSSIYLCSAGGAAGTNTEAFFGQGTRLTVV.

The chain couples TRBV21-1 to TRBJ1-2; the table's D call of TRBD1 was not tested on the DNA. TRBV21-1 is termed a pseudogene. The CDR3 consists of 14 residues. The DNA of the CDR3 is TGTGCCAGCAGCAGTTGCCCAGGATCCTATGGCTACACCTTC. This gives the protein CASSSCPGSYGYTF.

The rearrangement links TRBV6-6 to TRBJ1-4; weak D call: TRBD1 (6 bases). V was pared by 5 bases and J by 8 bases, with 15 bases between. Germline CDR1 MNHNY, CDR2 SVGAGI (reference sequence). The CDR3 loop spans 14 amino acids. The chain's CDR3 is CASSRGGRWEKLFF. CDR3 in DNA: TGTGCCAGCAGTAGAGGGGGTAGATGGGAAAAACTGTTTTTT.

This clone was recorded once. This chain joins TRBV5-1 and TRBJ2-1; D not resolved. The V and J ends lost 0 bases and 0 bases respectively, with 7 bases between them. The germline V gene encodes CDR1 SGHRS and CDR2 YFSETQ. The CDR3 runs 15 residues. The CDR3: CASSLAPSSYNEQFF. CDR3 nucleotide sequence: TGCGCCAGCAGCTTGGCTCCAAGCTCCTACAATGAGCAGTTCTTC.

The V call is TRBV30, the J call TRBJ2-7; no clear D. Trimming cost V 2 bases and J 0 bases, with 11 bases left between them. Germline V CDR1 and CDR2: GTSNPN, SVGIG (reference sequence). The CDR3 extends over 14 amino acids. CDR3: CAWSKTRSSYEQYF. DNA for the CDR3: TGTGCCTGGAGTAAGACACGGAGCTCCTACGAGCAGTACTTC. Full variable domain (remainder filled in from reference TRBV30 and TRBJ2-7): SQTIHQWPATLVQPVGSPLSLECTVEGTSNPNLYWYRQAAGRGLQLLFYSVGIGQISSEVPQNLSASRPQDRQFILSSKKLLLSDSGFYLCAWSKTRSSYEQYFGPGTRLTVT.

This chain joins TRBV19 and TRBJ2-6; no clear D. The V and J ends lost 3 bases and 0 bases respectively, with 3 bases between them. CDR3 length equals 14 residues. Per germline, CDR1 LNHDA and CDR2 SQIVND (reference sequence). The DNA for the CDR3 is TGTGCCAGTAGTATTCTCTCTGGGGCCAACGTCCTGACTTTC. Protein sequence: CASSILSGANVLTF. The whole variable domain, filled in from reference TRBV19 and TRBJ2-6, reads DGGITQSPKYLFRKEGQNVTLSCEQNLNHDAMYWYRQDPGQGLRLIYYSQIVNDFQKGDIAEGYSVSREKKESFPLTVTSAQKNPTAFYLCASSILSGANVLTFGAGSRLTVL.

The chain couples TRBV2 to TRBJ2-7; tentatively, D is TRBD1 or TRBD2 (5 bases each). There are 14 residues in the CDR3. Germline CDR1 is SNHLY and CDR2 is FYNNEI. Trimming took 7 bases from V and 4 from J, leaving 17 bases between them. The CDR3 DNA sequence: TGTGCCAGCACTAGGAGAGTTGGGGGATACGAGCAGTACTTC. It translates to CASTRRVGGYEQYF.

CDR3: CASMTGQVNTGELFF. The CDR3 nucleotides read TGTGCCAGCATGACGGGACAGGTCAACACCGGGGAGCTGTTTTTT. The rearrangement links TRBV6-5 to TRBJ2-2; TRBD1 aligns across 8 bases. The CDR3 sequence is 15 residues long. After removal of 7 bases from V and 2 bases from J, the junction contained 6 bases not matched to a gene. Looked up from germline, CDR1 is MNHEY and CDR2 is SVGAGI.

The chain has TRBV4-1 and TRBJ1-2; D remains ambiguous. CDR3 length equals 13 residues. Germline lookup yields CDR1 MGHRA and CDR2 YSYEKL. The V gene lost 0 bases and the J gene lost 8 bases, with 10 bases spanning the gap. CDR3 sequence reads: CASSQDSERGYTF. In DNA form, the CDR3 reads TGCGCCAGCAGCCAAGACTCTGAGAGAGGCTACACCTTC.

The rearrangement uses TRBV2 and TRBJ1-2; D is undetermined. V was pared by 5 bases and J by 8 bases, with 15 bases between. This CDR3 has 13 residues. Germline V CDR1 and CDR2: SNHLY, FYNNEI. The CDR3 bases are TGTGCCAGCAGTCCTGACGGTCTTGGGGGCTACACCTTC. Its translation: CASSPDGLGGYTF.

The gene calls are TRBV7-8 and TRBJ1-2; TRBD1 matches at 8 bases. The V gene's germline CDR1 is SGHVS and CDR2 FQNEAQ. The V segment lost 4 bases and the J segment 5 bases; nucleotides outside the gene matches: 3. The CDR3 is made up of 13 amino acids. The CDR3 DNA reads TGTGCCAGCAGCTCGACAGGGGTGTATGGCTACACCTTC. This encodes CASSSTGVYGYTF.

Of note for this clone: This sample includes further DNA sequences coding for the same CDR3. The genes are TRBV7-8 and TRBJ2-3, with TRBD2 matching 11 bases. CDR3 length: 18 residues. Losses at the gene ends were 4 bases for V and 0 bases for J; bases not matched to a gene: 9. Germline V gene data show CDR1 as SGHVS and CDR2 as FQNEAQ. The CDR3 DNA sequence: TGTGCCAGCAGCTCTCCGGGGCTAGCGGGGGGTAGCACAGATACGCAGTATTTT. It encodes CASSSPGLAGGSTDTQYF.

This clone was seen a single time. The chain carries TRBV2 and TRBJ1-2; tentative D call: TRBD1 (6 bases). CDR1 is SNHLY and CDR2 is FYNNEI in the germline V gene. The ends were cut back, 3 bases at V and 8 bases at J, with 16 bases in the middle. The CDR3 is made up of 14 amino acids. CDR3 protein: CASSEGTGSFGYTF. The CDR3 DNA reads TGTGCCAGCAGTGAGGGTACAGGGTCCTTCGGCTACACCTTC.

This sequence joins TRBV3-1 (or the pseudogene TRBV3-2) and TRBJ1-2, with 8 positions matching TRBD1. Germline CDR1 reads LGHDT; CDR2 reads YNNKEL (reference sequence). The CDR3 spans 14 residues. The V and J ends lost 4 bases and 6 bases, in that order; junction bases with no gene match: 7. The CDR3 spells CASSRTGGIDGYTF. The CDR3 nucleotides are TGTGCCAGCAGCCGAACAGGGGGAATTGATGGCTACACCTTC.